The 29 T cell receptor beta chains presented below share a single source sample, sequenced in a study of T cells in Graves' hyperthyroidism and ophthalmopathy (dated by TCRdb to between 2018 and 2020). Receptor amplification or capture employed multiplex PCR. TCRdb records Illumina HiSeq 2000 as the sequencer. TCR beta CDR3 regions were amplified from RNA transcripts. The first round of RT-PCR for the TCR CDR3 was performed with the HTBI primer set and the Qiagen OneStep RT-PCR kit. The public reads were reprocessed in TCRdb via fastp at Q25 and MiXCR, keeping in-frame beta chains. Rows with one shared CDR3 protein collapse into an entry with the most common genes and DNA. For this sample there are hundreds of thousands of distinct CDR3 sequences; roughly 46% appear just once. The ten largest clonotypes hold 8% to 8.5% of the sample. Sequences were obtained from peripheral blood or thyroid tissue (not recorded which). These receptors originate from a woman under 30 with Graves' hyperthyroidism. Donor details come from another sample of the same person, matched by shared clones.

The chain combines TRBV5-1 with TRBJ1-2; D uncertain. The V end lost 3 bases, the J end lost 3 bases, and 15 bases lay between the germline ends. From germline, CDR1 is SGHRS and CDR2 YFSETQ. The CDR3 has 15 amino acids. CDR3 sequence: CASSSLGPSDYGYTF. Written as DNA, the CDR3 is TGCGCCAGCAGCTCGCTCGGGCCAAGCGACTATGGCTACACCTTC.

This clonotype has a handful of counts. V is TRBV9 and J is TRBJ1-4; D perhaps matches TRBD1 (6 bases). Germline values: CDR1 SGDLS, CDR2 YYNGEE. The CDR3 runs to 16 residues. The V end lost 1 base, the J end lost 8 bases, and 18 bases lay between the germline ends. DNA of the CDR3: TGTGCCAGCAGCGTATCCCTCGAGGGGGTACGGGAAAAACTGTTTTTT. Its protein product is CASSVSLEGVREKLFF.

This clonotype was found many times. The chain couples TRBV2 to TRBJ2-5; D is undetermined. Germline lookup yields CDR1 SNHLY and CDR2 FYNNEI. The length of the CDR3 is 14 residues. V lost 2 bases to trimming and J lost 2 bases, with 9 bases between them. CDR3 sequence reads: CASSEQATQETQYF. In DNA, the CDR3 is TGTGCCAGCAGTGAACAGGCTACTCAAGAGACCCAGTACTTC.

The chain carries TRBV24-1 and TRBJ2-5, with 10 bases fitting TRBD2. Near its end, the DNA agrees better with TRBJ2-1, so the J call may be wrong. The V gene's germline CDR1 is KGHDR and CDR2 SFDVKD. The CDR3 runs 15 residues. The CDR3 region is CATSVRLAGMDEQFF. CDR3 nucleotides: TGTGCCACCAGTGTTAGACTAGCGGGTATGGATGAGCAGTTCTTC.

The chain employs TRBV7-2 and TRBJ1-2; D remains unclear. The CDR3 spans 15 residues. Germline loops: CDR1 SGHTA, CDR2 FQGNSA. Trimming pared 1 base from V and 8 bases from J, leaving 17 bases between. Here the CDR3 reads CASSLGAGGGVGYTF. DNA of the CDR3: TGTGCCAGCAGCTTAGGGGCCGGCGGCGGGGTAGGCTACACCTTC. Full variable domain (missing parts from reference TRBV7-2 and TRBJ1-2): GAGVSQSPSNKVTEKGKDVELRCDPISGHTALYWYRQSLGQGLEFLIYFQGNSAPDKSGLPSDRFSAERTGGSVSTLTIQRTQQEDSAVYLCASSLGAGGGVGYTFGSGTRLTVV.

The CDR3: CASSEDSEETQYF. DNA of the CDR3: TGTGCCAGCAGTGAAGACAGTGAAGAGACCCAGTACTTC. This rearrangement joins TRBV2 to TRBJ2-5, with D uncertain. Germline loops: CDR1 SNHLY, CDR2 FYNNEI. The CDR3 loop spans 13 amino acids. The germline V and J ends were trimmed by 1 base and 3 bases, with 6 bases remaining between them.

Ten or more counts support this clonotype. The chain is built from TRBV7-2 and TRBJ2-7; D possibly corresponds to TRBD2 (6 bases). Per germline, CDR1 SGHTA and CDR2 FQGNSA. Between the trimmed V and J ends, which lost 5 bases and 2 bases, there was a span of 10 bases. The CDR3 length is 13 residues. The CDR3 spells CASSTGDPYEQYF. DNA of the CDR3: TGTGCCAGCAGCACGGGGGACCCCTACGAGCAGTACTTC.

This clonotype was seen many times. V and J are TRBV2 and TRBJ1-5; D is perhaps TRBD1 (5 bases). CDR3 length equals 16 residues. Germline CDR1 and CDR2: SNHLY and FYNNEI. Trimming removed 0 bases from V and 3 bases from J, with 12 bases in between. CDR3 DNA: TGTGCCAGCAGTGAAGCAGGGGTCGGGGTCAATCAGCCCCAGCATTTT. It yields the protein CASSEAGVGVNQPQHF.

The V call is TRBV7-2, the J call TRBJ2-2; 7 nucleotides agree with TRBD2. The CDR3 length is 15 residues. With V trimmed by 7 bases and J by 6 bases, 11 bases remained unmatched. Looked up from germline, CDR1 is SGHTA and CDR2 is FQGNSA. For the CDR3, the DNA is TGTGCCAGCACCCCTTTAGCGGGTGGGCCCGGGGAGCTGTTTTTT. This gives the protein CASTPLAGGPGELFF.

A single count supports this clonotype. The chain joins TRBV7-9 to TRBJ2-7; D not certain. Trimming shortened V by 5 bases and J by 0 bases, and 14 bases separated the two germline ends. Germline lookup yields CDR1 SEHNR and CDR2 FQNEAQ (reference sequence). The CDR3 contains 15 residues. The DNA for the CDR3 is TGTGCCAGCAGCCAAGAGAGGCGAAGCTCCTACGAGCAGTACTTC. Translated: CASSQERRSSYEQYF.

This rearrangement joins TRBV10-3 to TRBJ1-5; D is unclear. CDR1 is ENHRY, CDR2 SYGVKD, per germline. The CDR3 is 14 amino acids. V was shortened by 3 bases and J by 5 bases, with 11 bases between the two germline ends. CDR3 in amino acids: CAISEEGTHQPQHF. CDR3 DNA sequence: TGTGCCATCAGTGAAGAGGGCACCCATCAGCCCCAGCATTTT.

In its sample, this clonotype was seen many times. The CDR3 loop reads CASSLPGRRMGTQYF. DNA for the CDR3: TGTGCCAGCAGTCTCCCGGGACGGAGGATGGGGACCCAGTACTTC. The genes are TRBV25-1 and TRBJ2-5, with D tentatively TRBD1 or TRBD2 (5 bases each). The CDR3 totals 15 residues. Germline values: CDR1 MGHDK, CDR2 SYGVNS. Trimming shortened V by 5 bases and J by 7 bases, and 20 bases separated the two germline ends.

In regard to this clonotype: At one end the junction does not follow the germline gene, possibly because of a read error. The rearrangement uses TRBV11-3 and TRBJ1-4, with a weak D call TRBD1 (5 bases). The germline V gene encodes CDR1 SGHNT and CDR2 YENEEA. This CDR3 region has 13 residues. The CDR3 DNA sequence: TGTGCCAGCAGCTTTGGGGGAGGGGAAAAACTGGTTTTT. Translation gives CASSFGGGEKLVF. Complete variable domain (other parts from reference TRBV11-3 and TRBJ1-4): EAGVVQSPRYKIIEKKQPVAFWCNPISGHNTLYWYLQNLGQGPELLIRYENEEAVDDSQLPKDRFSAERLKGVDSTLKIQPAELGDSAVYLCASSFGGGEKLVFGSGTQLSVL.

The V and J genes are TRBV7-3 and TRBJ2-7; D is perhaps TRBD1 (6 bases). The CDR3 contains 14 residues. Deletions cut 7 bases from V and 4 bases from J, with 17 bases between. Germline loops: CDR1 SGHTA, CDR2 FQGTGA. CDR3 region: CASTPTGQYYEQYF. CDR3 nucleotides: TGTGCCAGCACCCCCACGGGACAATATTACGAGCAGTACTTC. The full variable domain, completed using reference TRBV7-3 and TRBJ2-7, is GAGVSQTPSNKVTEKGKYVELRCDPISGHTALYWYRQSLGQGPEFLIYFQGTGAADDSGLPNDRFFAVRPEGSVSTLKIQRTERGDSAVYLCASTPTGQYYEQYFGPGTRLTVT.

The V and J genes are TRBV29-1 and TRBJ1-1; no firm D call. V dropped 3 bases and J dropped 2 bases, with 13 bases sitting between them. The CDR3 loop spans 14 amino acids. Per the germline V gene, CDR1 is SQVTM and CDR2 is ANQGSEA. The CDR3 coding sequence is TGCAGCGTTGAGGGCCACTCTGGAAACACTGAAGCTTTCTTT. Translation: CSVEGHSGNTEAFF.

The genes are TRBV11-1 and TRBJ2-6; no firm D call. V lost 7 bases, J lost 0 bases, and 7 bases lay in between. Germline V gene data show CDR1 as SGHAT and CDR2 as FQDESV (reference sequence). The CDR3 spans 14 residues. CDR3 residues: CASTPSSGANVLTF. The CDR3 nucleotides are TGTGCCAGCACCCCGTCCTCTGGGGCCAACGTCCTGACTTTC.

This clonotype has more than one count but fewer than ten. The chain uses TRBV15 and TRBJ1-4; D perhaps matches TRBD1 (6 bases). The CDR3 covers 20 residues. CDR1 and CDR2 from the germline V gene are LNHNV and YYDKDF (reference sequence). V gave up 0 bases and J gave up 3 bases, with 23 bases separating them. The CDR3 DNA reads as TGTGCCACCAGCAGAGATAGAAAGCCAGGGGCGTCGCTAGCTAATGAAAAACTGTTTTTT. It yields the protein CATSRDRKPGASLANEKLFF. Combining the CDR3 with reference TRBV15 and TRBJ1-4 gives the whole variable domain DAMVIQNPRYQVTQFGKPVTLSCSQTLNHNVMYWYQQKSSQAPKLLFHYYDKDFNNEADTPDNFQSRRPNTSFCFLDIRSPGLGDTAMYLCATSRDRKPGASLANEKLFFGSGTQLSVL.

The rearrangement links TRBV24-1 to TRBJ2-5, with D perhaps being TRBD1 or TRBD2 (5 bases each). From germline, CDR1 is KGHDR and CDR2 SFDVKD. This CDR3 has 14 residues. Deletions cut 7 bases from V and 1 base from J, with 12 bases between. CDR3 nucleotide sequence: TGTGCCACCAGCCGTCCCGGGACCCAAGAGACCCAGTACTTC. Protein product: CATSRPGTQETQYF.

The chain joins TRBV15 to TRBJ1-1; D might be TRBD1 (5 bases). The CDR3 is 14 residues long. Deletions cut 10 bases from V and 2 bases from J, with 17 bases between. Germline CDR1 and CDR2: LNHNV and YYDKDF (reference sequence). CDR3 sequence: CASRTAGGNTEAFF. The CDR3 nucleotides are TGTGCCAGCAGGACCGCTGGGGGAAACACTGAAGCTTTCTTT. The full variable domain, completed using reference TRBV15 and TRBJ1-1, is DAMVIQNPRYQVTQFGKPVTLSCSQTLNHNVMYWYQQKSSQAPKLLFHYYDKDFNNEADTPDNFQSRRPNTSFCFLDIRSPGLGDTAMYLCASRTAGGNTEAFFGQGTRLTVV.

With respect to this clonotype: A read error may be the cause here, since a much bigger clone is one base away. The rearrangement links TRBV11-1 to TRBJ2-2, with D perhaps assigned TRBD1 or TRBD2 (5 bases each). This CDR3 region has 15 residues. Trimming took 7 bases from V and 0 from J, leaving 12 bases between them. Germline V lookup: CDR1 SGHAT, CDR2 FQDESV (reference sequence). The CDR3: CASMPGTTNTGELFF. CDR3 in DNA: TGTGCCAGCATGCCCGGGACGACGAACACCGGGGAGCTGTTTTTT.

The rearrangement joins TRBV29-1 to TRBJ1-5; tentative D call: TRBD1 (5 bases). V lost 4 bases and J 1 base, leaving 8 bases between the germline ends. The CDR3 is made up of 13 amino acids. Germline loops: CDR1 SQVTM, CDR2 ANQGSEA. The CDR3 nucleotides are TGCAGCGTTGGGGGACGGAGCAATCAGCCCCAGCATTTT. It is translated as CSVGGRSNQPQHF.

This clonotype was recorded many times. The rearrangement uses TRBV19 and TRBJ1-4; tentative D call: TRBD1 (5 bases). This CDR3 is built from 12 residues. The germline V gene encodes CDR1 LNHDA and CDR2 SQIVND (reference sequence). Trimming cost V 4 bases and J 8 bases, with 8 bases left between them. CDR3 in amino acids: CASSTSGEKLFF. CDR3 bases: TGTGCCAGTAGTACCTCAGGGGAAAAACTGTTTTTT.

This clonotype was seen at least ten times. V gene TRBV7-9 combines with J gene TRBJ1-2, with 7 nucleotides matching TRBD1. Germline V gene data show CDR1 as SEHNR and CDR2 as FQNEAQ (reference sequence). Trimming cost V 3 bases and J 4 bases; bases outside gene matches: 5. CDR3 length: 14 residues. The CDR3 coding sequence is TGTGCCAGCAGCTTTCCAGGGACAGTCTATGGCTACACCTTC. Its translation: CASSFPGTVYGYTF.

The chain employs TRBV10-3 and TRBJ2-7, with D uncertain. CDR1 and CDR2 (germline): ENHRY, SYGVKD. The CDR3 is made up of 15 amino acids. The V end was cut by 4 bases, the J end by 2 bases, with 15 bases between. The CDR3, as DNA: TGTGCCATCAGTGGACTCTATAACGGAACCTACGAGCAGTACTTC. Its protein product is CAISGLYNGTYEQYF.

The CDR3 region has the DNA TGTGCCACCAGTGACTCAGGACAGGGGCTCTACGAGCAGTACTTC. As protein: CATSDSGQGLYEQYF. The chain recombines TRBV24-1 with TRBJ2-7, with 9 bases matching TRBD1. This CDR3 contains 15 residues. The germline gives CDR1 KGHDR, CDR2 SFDVKD. Trimming removed 4 bases from V and 3 bases from J; junction bases left unmatched: 6.

This clonotype was counted many times. The chain uses TRBV29-1 and TRBJ2-2; D is undetermined. V was shortened by 7 bases and J by 6 bases, with 12 bases between the two germline ends. This CDR3 is 12 amino acids long. Germline V CDR1 and CDR2: SQVTM, ANQGSEA. The CDR3, as DNA: TGCAGCGCCGGCGTCGGTCCCGGGGAGCTGTTTTTT. Translating it yields CSAGVGPGELFF.

With regard to this clonotype: A read error may be the cause here, since a much bigger clone is one base away. The chain joins TRBV25-1 to TRBJ2-7; D is undetermined. The germline V gene encodes CDR1 MGHDK and CDR2 SYGVNS. Trimming stripped 8 bases from V and 2 bases from J, with 10 bases between. CDR3 length: 12 residues. The CDR3 DNA reads TGTGCCAGCCGCCTCAGGACCTACGAGCAGTACTTC. Translation gives CASRLRTYEQYF.

Remarks on this clonotype: This may come from a read error, since a much larger clone is one base off. The rearrangement links TRBV10-3 to TRBJ1-1; D unclear. This CDR3 is 9 amino acids long. V gave up 7 bases and J gave up 11 bases, with 8 bases separating them. Germline V gene data show CDR1 as ENHRY and CDR2 as SYGVKD. The CDR3 DNA reads as TGTGCCATCACTCCTTGGGCTTTCTTT. It codes for CAITPWAFF.

The chain couples TRBV5-4 to TRBJ1-3; the D gene is possibly TRBD1 (5 bases). Germline-derived CDR1 and CDR2 are SGHNT and YYREEE (reference sequence). The CDR3 extends over 15 amino acids. The V end was cut by 0 bases, the J end by 4 bases, with 11 bases between. CDR3 bases: TGTGCCAGCAGCTTGGATGACGGGACCGGAAACACCATATATTTT. Its protein is CASSLDDGTGNTIYF. The entire variable domain, with the rest obtained from reference TRBV5-4 and TRBJ1-3, is as follows: ETGVTQSPTHLIKTRGQQVTLRCSSQSGHNTVSWYQQALGQGPQFIFQYYREEENGRGNFPPRFSGLQFPNYSSELNVNALELDDSALYLCASSLDDGTGNTIYFGEGSWLTVV.